The 3 T cell receptor beta chains below all came from one sample that was sequenced in a study of blood T cell repertoires in COVID-19. Libraries were prepared by immunoSEQ multiplex PCR; TCRdb keeps only in-frame clonotypes and omits some of them. The data show about 210,000 clones, about 82% seen once. The sample consisted of peripheral blood. These receptor sequences come from a woman between 65 and 79 years old with COVID-19, enrolled during active disease.

This chain connects TRBV5-6 to TRBJ1-1; tentative D call: TRBD1 (6 bases). The CDR3 loop spans 12 amino acids. The V gene's germline CDR1 is SGHDT and CDR2 YYEEEE. The V end was cut by 0 bases, the J end by 12 bases, with 12 bases between. Here the CDR3 DNA reads TGTGCCAGCAGCTTGGGGGGGACAATAACTTTCTTT. Residues: CASSLGGTITFF.

The chain combines TRBV5-6 with TRBJ1-3; the D gene is possibly TRBD1 (5 bases). The V and J ends lost 7 bases and 2 bases respectively, with 22 bases between them. Per the germline V gene, CDR1 is SGHDT and CDR2 is YYEEEE. The CDR3 sequence is 17 residues long. CDR3 DNA: TGTGCCAGCGCCACGAGACCAGGGTGGTTTCCTGGAAACACCATATATTTT. Amino acid sequence: CASATRPGWFPGNTIYF. The variable domain in full, with the rest retrieved from reference TRBV5-6 and TRBJ1-3, is DAGVTQSPTHLIKTRGQQVTLRCSPKSGHDTVSWYQQALGQGPQFIFQYYEEEERQRGNFPDRFSGHQFPNYSSELNVNALLLGDSALYLCASATRPGWFPGNTIYFGEGSWLTVV.

This sequence joins TRBV6-5 and TRBJ1-2; TRBD1 aligns across 11 bases. The CDR3 is 15 amino acids. The trim removed 0 bases at V and 7 bases at J, leaving 4 bases unmatched. The V gene's germline CDR1 is MNHEY and CDR2 SVGAGI. CDR3: CASSYSDRGRGGYTF. CDR3 bases: TGTGCCAGCAGTTACTCGGACAGGGGGCGCGGTGGCTACACCTTC.